The source of this T cell receptor (beta chain) is a study of Graves' ophthalmopathy and Graves' hyperthyroidism. At the level of the study: Peripheral blood sampling preceded any treatment and occurred at initial diagnosis.

V shed 1 base and J shed 1 base, with 14 bases lying between them. Germline assignment: CDR1 SGHRS and CDR2 YFSETQ. The CDR3 is 16 residues long. This clonotype appeared many times. Excluded: other autoimmune disease, uncontrolled infection, pregnancy or lactation. RNA transcripts yielded amplified TCR beta CDR3 regions. RT-PCR in the first round used HTBI primers; a second-round multiplex PCR followed. In TCRdb, the multiplex PCR reads were re-called with MiXCR into one record per CDR3 protein. The top ten hold around 5.8% of the sample, which has about 160,000 distinct CDR3 sequences, less than 45% seen once.

The sequenced material came from peripheral blood. The V gene is TRBV5-1, the J gene TRBJ1-1, with D tentatively TRBD1 (5 bases). The clonotype comes from a woman aged 40-49 years with Graves' ophthalmopathy. CDR3 region: CASSLRLGQTNTEAFF. The CDR3, as DNA: TGCGCCAGCAGCTTGCGGCTGGGGCAGACGAACACTGAAGCTTTCTTT.